This TCR beta chain came from a study of early stage breast cancer tumors. As concerns this clone: Its specificity is not known.

Blood replicates held 0.5 ug DNA, tumor or normal breast roughly 1.5 ug, two each. The protocol was immunoSEQ multiplex PCR, while the TCRdb copy is restricted to in-frame clones and leaves out a portion. The table includes approximately 33,000 clones, over 70% detected once. Germline CDR1 ENHRY, CDR2 SYGVKD. This CDR3 is built from 13 residues. Trimming pared 4 bases from V and 2 bases from J, leaving 8 bases between. General observations from the study: In 14 of 16 patients, blood comparison separated tumor from normal breast.

The J gene is TRBJ2-5, the V gene TRBV10-3; no clear D. Input material: blood. The TCR comes from a person aged 35-55 years with breast cancer. The CDR3 DNA follows: TGTGCCATCAGTGTGGATAATCAAGAGACCCAGTACTTC. Residues: CAISVDNQETQYF.